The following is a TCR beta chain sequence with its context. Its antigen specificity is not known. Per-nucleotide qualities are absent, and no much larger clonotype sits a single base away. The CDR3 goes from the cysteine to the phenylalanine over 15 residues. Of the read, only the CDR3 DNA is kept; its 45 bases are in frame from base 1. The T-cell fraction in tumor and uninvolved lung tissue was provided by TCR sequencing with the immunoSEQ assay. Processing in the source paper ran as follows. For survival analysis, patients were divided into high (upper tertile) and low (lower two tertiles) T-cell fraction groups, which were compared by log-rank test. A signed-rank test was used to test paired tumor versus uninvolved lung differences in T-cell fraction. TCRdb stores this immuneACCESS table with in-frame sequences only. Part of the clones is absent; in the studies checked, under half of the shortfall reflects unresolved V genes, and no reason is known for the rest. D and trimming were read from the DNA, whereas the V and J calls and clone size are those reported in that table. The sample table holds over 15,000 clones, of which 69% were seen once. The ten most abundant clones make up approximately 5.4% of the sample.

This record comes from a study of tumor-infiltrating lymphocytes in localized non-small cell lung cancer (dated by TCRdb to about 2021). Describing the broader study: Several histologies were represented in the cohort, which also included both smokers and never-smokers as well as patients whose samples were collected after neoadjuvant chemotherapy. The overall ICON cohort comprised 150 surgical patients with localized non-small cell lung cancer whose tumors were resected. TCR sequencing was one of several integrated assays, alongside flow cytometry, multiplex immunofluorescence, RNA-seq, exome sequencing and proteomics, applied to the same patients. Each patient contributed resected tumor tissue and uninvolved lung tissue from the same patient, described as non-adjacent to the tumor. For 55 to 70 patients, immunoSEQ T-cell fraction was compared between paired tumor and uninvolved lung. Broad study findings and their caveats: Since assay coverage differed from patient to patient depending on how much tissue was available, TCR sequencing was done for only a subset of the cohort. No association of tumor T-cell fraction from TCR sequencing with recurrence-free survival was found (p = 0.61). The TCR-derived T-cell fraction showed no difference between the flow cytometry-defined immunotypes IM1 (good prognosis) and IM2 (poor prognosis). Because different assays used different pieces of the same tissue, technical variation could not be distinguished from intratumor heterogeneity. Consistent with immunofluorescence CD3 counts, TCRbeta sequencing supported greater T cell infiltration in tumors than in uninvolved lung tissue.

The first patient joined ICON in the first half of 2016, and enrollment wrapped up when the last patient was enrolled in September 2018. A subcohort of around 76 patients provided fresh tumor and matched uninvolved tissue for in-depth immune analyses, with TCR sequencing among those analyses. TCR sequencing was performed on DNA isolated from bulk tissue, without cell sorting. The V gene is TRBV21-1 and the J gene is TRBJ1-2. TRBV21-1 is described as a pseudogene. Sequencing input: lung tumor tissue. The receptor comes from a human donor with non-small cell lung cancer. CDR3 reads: CASSKEGRNRYGYTF. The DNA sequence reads TGTGCCAGCAGCAAAGAGGGCAGGAACCGCTATGGCTACACCTTC.